The sequence of this T cell receptor (beta chain) was determined in a study of PD-L1 blockade in urothelial cancer. Study as a whole: Patients began atezolizumab, 1,200 mg intravenously every 3 weeks, at some point between 2013 and 2014. Analysis of blood occurred 3 weeks (second dose) and 6 weeks after treatment start.

Germline lookup yields CDR1 LNHDA and CDR2 SQIVND (reference sequence). The V segment lost 1 base and the J segment 4 bases; nucleotides outside the gene matches: 3. The CDR3 has 17 amino acids. Time point indicated: pretreatment peripheral blood. TCR analog templates of synthetic origin were spiked into each PCR. Repertoires were generated with immunoSEQ multiplex PCR, while TCRdb's copy carries only in-frame clones and drops some. The sample lists about 72,000 clones, under 90% occurring once. Sequencing was performed on PBMCs, taken around atezolizumab (anti-PD-L1) treatment. This receptor was obtained from a man in his 70s with urothelial cancer. The J gene is TRBJ2-2, the V gene TRBV19, with 13 bases identical to TRBD2. CDR3 DNA sequence: TGTGCCAGTAGTATAGGTGGACTAGCGGGAGTCACCGGGGAGCTGTTTTTT. It yields the protein CASSIGGLAGVTGELFF.